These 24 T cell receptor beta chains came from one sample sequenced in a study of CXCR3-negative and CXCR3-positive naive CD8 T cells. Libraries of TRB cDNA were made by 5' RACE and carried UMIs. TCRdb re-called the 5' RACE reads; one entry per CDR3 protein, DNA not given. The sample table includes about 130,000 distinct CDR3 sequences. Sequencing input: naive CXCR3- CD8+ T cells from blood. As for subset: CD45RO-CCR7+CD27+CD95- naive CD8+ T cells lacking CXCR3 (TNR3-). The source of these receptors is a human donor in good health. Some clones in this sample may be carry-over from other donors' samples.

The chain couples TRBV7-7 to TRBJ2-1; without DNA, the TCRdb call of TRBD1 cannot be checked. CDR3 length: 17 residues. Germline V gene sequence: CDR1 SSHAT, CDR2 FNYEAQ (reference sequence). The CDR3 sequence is CASSLAAGGTPTDEQFF.

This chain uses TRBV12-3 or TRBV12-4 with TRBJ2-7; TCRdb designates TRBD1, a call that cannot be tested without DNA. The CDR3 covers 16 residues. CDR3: CASSPPGGLNTYEQYF.

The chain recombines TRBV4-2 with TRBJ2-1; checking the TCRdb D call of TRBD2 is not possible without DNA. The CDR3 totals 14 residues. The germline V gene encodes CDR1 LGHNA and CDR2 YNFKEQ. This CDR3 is CASSPLAGGDEQFF.

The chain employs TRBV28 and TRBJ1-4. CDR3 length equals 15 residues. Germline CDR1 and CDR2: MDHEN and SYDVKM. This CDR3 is CASSPDPGLSGKLFF.

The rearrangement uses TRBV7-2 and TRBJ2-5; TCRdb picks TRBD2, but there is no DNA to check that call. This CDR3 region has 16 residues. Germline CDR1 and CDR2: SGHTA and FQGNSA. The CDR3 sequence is CASSQEDGLRGETQYF. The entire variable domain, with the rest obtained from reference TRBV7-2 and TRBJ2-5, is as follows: GAGVSQSPSNKVTEKGKDVELRCDPISGHTALYWYRQSLGQGLEFLIYFQGNSAPDKSGLPSDRFSAERTGGSVSTLTIQRTQQEDSAVYLCASSQEDGLRGETQYFGPGTRLLVL.

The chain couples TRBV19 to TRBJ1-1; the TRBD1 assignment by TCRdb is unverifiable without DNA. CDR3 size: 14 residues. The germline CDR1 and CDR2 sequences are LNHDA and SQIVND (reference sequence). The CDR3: CASSEGAANTEAFF.

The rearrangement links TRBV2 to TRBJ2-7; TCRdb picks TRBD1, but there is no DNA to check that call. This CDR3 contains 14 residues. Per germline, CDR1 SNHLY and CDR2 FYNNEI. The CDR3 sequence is CASSAGHRGNEQYF.

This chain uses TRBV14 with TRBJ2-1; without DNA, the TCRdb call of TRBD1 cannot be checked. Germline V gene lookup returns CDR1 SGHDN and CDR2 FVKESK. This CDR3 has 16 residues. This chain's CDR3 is CASSQDWAGVYNEQFF.

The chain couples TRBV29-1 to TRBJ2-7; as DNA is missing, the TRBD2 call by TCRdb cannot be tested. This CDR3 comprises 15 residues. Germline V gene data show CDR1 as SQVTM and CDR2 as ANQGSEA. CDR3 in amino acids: CSVEFRVGPPYEQYF.

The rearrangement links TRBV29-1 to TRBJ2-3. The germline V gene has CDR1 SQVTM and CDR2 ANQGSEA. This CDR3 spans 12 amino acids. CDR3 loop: CSVEVLTNTQYF.

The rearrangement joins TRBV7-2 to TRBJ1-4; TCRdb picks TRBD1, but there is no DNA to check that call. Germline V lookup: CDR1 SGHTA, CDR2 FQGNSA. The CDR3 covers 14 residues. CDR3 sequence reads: CASSPGRGGEKLFF.

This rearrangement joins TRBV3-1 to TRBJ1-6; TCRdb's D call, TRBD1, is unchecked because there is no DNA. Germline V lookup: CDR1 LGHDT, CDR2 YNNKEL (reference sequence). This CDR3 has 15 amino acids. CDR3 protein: CASSQGDSAGSPLHF. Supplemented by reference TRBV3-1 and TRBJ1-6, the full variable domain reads DTAVSQTPKYLVTQMGNDKSIKCEQNLGHDTMYWYKQDSKKFLKIMFSYNNKELIINETVPNRFSPKSPDKAHLNLHINSLELGDSAVYFCASSQGDSAGSPLHFGNGTRLTVT.

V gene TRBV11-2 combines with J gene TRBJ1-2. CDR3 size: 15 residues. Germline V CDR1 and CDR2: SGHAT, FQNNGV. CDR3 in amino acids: CASSLDGSANYGYTF.

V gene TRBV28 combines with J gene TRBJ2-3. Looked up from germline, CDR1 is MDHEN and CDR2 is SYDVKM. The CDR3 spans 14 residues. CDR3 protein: CASSFFGWTGTQYF.

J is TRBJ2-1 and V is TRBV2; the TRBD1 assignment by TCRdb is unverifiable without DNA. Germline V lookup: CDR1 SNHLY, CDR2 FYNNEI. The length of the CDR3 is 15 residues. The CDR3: CASSGGWSPDYEQFF.

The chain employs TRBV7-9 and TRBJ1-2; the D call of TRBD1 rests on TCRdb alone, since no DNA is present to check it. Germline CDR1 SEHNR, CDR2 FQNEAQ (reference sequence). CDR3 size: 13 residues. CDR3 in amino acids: CASRDGQGYGYTF.

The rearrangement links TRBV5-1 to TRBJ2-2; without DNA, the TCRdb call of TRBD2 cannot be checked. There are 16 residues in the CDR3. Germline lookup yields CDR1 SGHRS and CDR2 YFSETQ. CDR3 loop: CASSLLAGESTGELFF.

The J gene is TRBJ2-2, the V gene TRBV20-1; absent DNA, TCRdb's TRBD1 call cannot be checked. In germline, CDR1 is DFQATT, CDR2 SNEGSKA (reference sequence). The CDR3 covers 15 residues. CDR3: CSARPPGRNTGELFF.

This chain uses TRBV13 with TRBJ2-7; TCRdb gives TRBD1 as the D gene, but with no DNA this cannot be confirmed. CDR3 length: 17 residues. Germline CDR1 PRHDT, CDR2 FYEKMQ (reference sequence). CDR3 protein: CASSHVGVAGGSYEQYF.

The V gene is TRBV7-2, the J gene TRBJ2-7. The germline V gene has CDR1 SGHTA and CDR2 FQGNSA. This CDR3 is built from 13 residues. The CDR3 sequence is CASSPQRPYEQYF.

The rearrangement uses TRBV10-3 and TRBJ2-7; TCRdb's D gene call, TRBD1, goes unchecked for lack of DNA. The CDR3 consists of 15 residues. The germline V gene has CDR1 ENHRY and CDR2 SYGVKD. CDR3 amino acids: CAISDRGQFSYEQYF.

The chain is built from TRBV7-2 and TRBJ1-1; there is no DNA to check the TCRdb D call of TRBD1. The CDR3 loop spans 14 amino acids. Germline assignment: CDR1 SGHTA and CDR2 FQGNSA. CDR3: CASSTNDWGTEAFF.

CDR3 sequence: CASSSPSTDRGYGYTF. V gene TRBV7-8 combines with J gene TRBJ1-2; TCRdb outputs TRBD1, but without DNA this stays unchecked. The CDR3 has 16 residues. From germline, CDR1 is SGHVS and CDR2 FQNEAQ.

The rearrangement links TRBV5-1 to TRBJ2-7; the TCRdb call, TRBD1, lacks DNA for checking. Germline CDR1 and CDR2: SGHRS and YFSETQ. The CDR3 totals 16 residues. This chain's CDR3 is CASSLVGQGKSYEQYF.